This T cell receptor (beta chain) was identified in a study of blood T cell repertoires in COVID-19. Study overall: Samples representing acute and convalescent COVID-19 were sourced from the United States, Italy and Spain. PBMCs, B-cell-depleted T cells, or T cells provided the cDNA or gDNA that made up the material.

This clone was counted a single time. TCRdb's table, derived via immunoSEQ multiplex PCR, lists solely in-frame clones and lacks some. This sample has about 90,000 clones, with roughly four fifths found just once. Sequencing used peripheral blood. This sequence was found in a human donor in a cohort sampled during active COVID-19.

This CDR3 reads CASSVVGGVSTDTQYF. Here the CDR3 DNA reads TGTGCCAGCAGCGTAGTGGGCGGGGTGAGCACAGATACGCAGTATTTT. This rearrangement joins TRBV9 to TRBJ2-3; tentative D call: TRBD2 (6 bases). The CDR3 covers 16 residues. The V gene's germline CDR1 is SGDLS and CDR2 YYNGEE. V gave up 0 bases and J gave up 0 bases, with 11 bases separating them. The full variable domain, with the rest looked up from reference TRBV9 and TRBJ2-3, is DSGVTQTPKHLITATGQRVTLRCSPRSGDLSVYWYQQSLDQGLQFLIQYYNGEERAKGNILERFSAQQFPDLHSELNLSSLELGDSALYFCASSVVGGVSTDTQYFGPGTRLTVL.